One sample yielded the 26 T cell receptor beta chains listed below, sequenced in a study of blood T cell repertoires in COVID-19. TCRdb keeps only in-frame clones here, not all; method: immunoSEQ multiplex PCR. The sample lists about 160,000 clones; 85% were seen once. The sequencing input was peripheral blood. These receptors originate from a human donor with acute or convalescent COVID-19. The donor label of this sample is uncertain.

The V call is TRBV12-3 or TRBV12-4, the J call TRBJ1-2, with a tentative D call TRBD1 (5 bases). This CDR3 is built from 12 residues. Deletions cut 4 bases from V and 8 bases from J, with 11 bases between. CDR3 residues: CASSSPGVGYTF. The CDR3 DNA reads as TGTGCCAGCAGTTCCCCGGGGGTAGGCTACACCTTC.

V is TRBV4-3 and J is TRBJ1-2, with D possibly matching TRBD1 (6 bases). Trimming removed 5 bases at V and 3 bases at J, with 19 bases between. Per the germline V gene, CDR1 is LGHNA and CDR2 is YSLEER. The CDR3 has 16 amino acids. CDR3 in amino acids: CASSSSRGARDYGYTF. The CDR3 coding sequence is TGCGCCAGCAGCTCTTCTCGGGGGGCGCGTGACTATGGCTACACCTTC.

The rearrangement joins TRBV12-5 to TRBJ2-7; D ambiguous. The germline V gene encodes CDR1 LGHNT and CDR2 FRNRAP. Trimming stripped 1 base from V and 0 bases from J, with 4 bases between. The CDR3 loop spans 13 amino acids. The CDR3 DNA follows: TGTGCTAGTGGTTTGGGAGTCTCCTACGAGCAGTACTTC. Translation gives CASGLGVSYEQYF.

V usage is TRBV6-1 and J usage is TRBJ2-7, with D maybe TRBD2 (6 bases). This CDR3 is 15 amino acids long. CDR1 and CDR2 (germline): MNHNS, SASEGT. Between the trimmed V and J ends, which lost 5 bases and 2 bases, there was a span of 16 bases. This CDR3 reads CASSQRRDGTYEQYF. CDR3 nucleotide sequence: TGTGCCAGCAGTCAACGGCGGGACGGTACCTACGAGCAGTACTTC.

The J gene is TRBJ2-1, the V gene TRBV7-3; D is perhaps TRBD2 (5 bases). V was clipped by 3 bases and J by 4 bases, with 16 bases between them. CDR1 is SGHTA, CDR2 FQGTGA, per germline. The CDR3 is made up of 16 amino acids. The DNA of the CDR3 is TGTGCCAGCAGCTTTGGGAGTCGAGCTATTTACAATGAGCAGTTCTTC. The encoded protein is CASSFGSRAIYNEQFF.

V usage is TRBV28 and J usage is TRBJ1-1; a weak D match, TRBD1 (5 bases). The germline V and J ends were trimmed by 7 bases and 4 bases, with 22 bases remaining between them. Germline V gives CDR1 MDHEN, CDR2 SYDVKM. This CDR3 is 16 amino acids long. The CDR3 sequence: CASIVWGRGGPTEAFF. The CDR3 bases are TGTGCCAGCATCGTTTGGGGACGGGGGGGACCCACTGAAGCTTTCTTT. Full variable domain (missing parts from reference TRBV28 and TRBJ1-1): DVKVTQSSRYLVKRTGEKVFLECVQDMDHENMFWYRQDPGLGLRLIYFSYDVKMKEKGDIPEGYSVSREKKERFSLILESASTNQTSMYLCASIVWGRGGPTEAFFGQGTRLTVV.

The count of this clone is one. The rearrangement joins TRBV7-2 to TRBJ2-3; D might be TRBD2 (5 bases). CDR1 SGHTA and CDR2 FQGNSA come from the germline V gene. V gave up 1 base and J gave up 2 bases, with 10 bases separating them. CDR3 length: 15 residues. The chain's CDR3 is CASSLVGLPTDTQYF. CDR3 sequence (DNA): TGTGCCAGCAGCTTAGTTGGACTTCCCACAGATACGCAGTATTTT. The variable domain in full, completed from reference TRBV7-2 and TRBJ2-3, reads GAGVSQSPSNKVTEKGKDVELRCDPISGHTALYWYRQSLGQGLEFLIYFQGNSAPDKSGLPSDRFSAERTGGSVSTLTIQRTQQEDSAVYLCASSLVGLPTDTQYFGPGTRLTVL.

The rearrangement links TRBV28 to TRBJ1-5; D unclear. This CDR3 region has 12 residues. V lost 6 bases and J lost 6, with 9 bases in between. Germline V gene lookup returns CDR1 MDHEN and CDR2 SYDVKM. CDR3 sequence (DNA): TGTGCCAGCAGGGGAACTAGTCAGCCCCAGCATTTT. Encoded protein: CASRGTSQPQHF.

V and J are TRBV5-6 and TRBJ1-6; tentative D call: TRBD1 (6 bases). V dropped 1 base and J dropped 8 bases, with 13 bases sitting between them. The germline CDR1 and CDR2 sequences are SGHDT and YYEEEE. The CDR3 runs 15 residues. In DNA form, the CDR3 reads TGTGCCAGCAGCTTGCAACCGAAGGGGGATTCACCCCTCCACTTT. Translation gives CASSLQPKGDSPLHF. The variable domain in full, with the rest retrieved from reference TRBV5-6 and TRBJ1-6, is DAGVTQSPTHLIKTRGQQVTLRCSPKSGHDTVSWYQQALGQGPQFIFQYYEEEERQRGNFPDRFSGHQFPNYSSELNVNALLLGDSALYLCASSLQPKGDSPLHFGNGTRLTVT.

The V call is TRBV4-2, the J call TRBJ2-1, with 7 bases lining up with TRBD1. Germline V CDR1 and CDR2: LGHNA, YNFKEQ. The junction had 8 bases not matched to a gene; V was cut back by 4 bases and J by 5 bases. This CDR3 is built from 15 residues. CDR3 coding DNA: TGTGCCAGCAGCCTATTCGGGACAGAGAACAATGAGCAGTTCTTC. It translates to CASSLFGTENNEQFF.

The chain carries TRBV7-9 and TRBJ1-4; 9 nucleotides agree with TRBD1. The junction had 2 bases not matched to a gene; V was cut back by 5 bases and J by 4 bases. Per germline, CDR1 SEHNR and CDR2 FQNEAQ (reference sequence). This CDR3 has 14 residues. CDR3 sequence (DNA): TGTGCCAGCAGCACGACAGGGGGTAATGAAAAACTGTTTTTT. It codes for CASSTTGGNEKLFF.

This chain links TRBV27 with TRBJ2-1; 12 bases map to TRBD1. Germline CDR1 and CDR2: MNHEY and SMNVEV (reference sequence). The CDR3 covers 17 residues. V trimming: 2 bases; J trimming: 1 base; junction bases outside the gene matches: 3. CDR3 residues: CASSLPGQGASYNEQFF. The CDR3 region has the DNA TGTGCCAGCAGTTTACCGGGACAGGGGGCATCCTACAATGAGCAGTTCTTC.

The rearrangement uses TRBV2 and TRBJ1-1; D remains ambiguous. The CDR3 extends over 14 amino acids. Trimming cost V 6 bases and J 1 base, with 12 bases left between them. Germline-derived CDR1 and CDR2 are SNHLY and FYNNEI. The CDR3 bases are TGTGCCAGCAGCGTAGCAAGAGAGAACACTGAAGCTTTCTTT. Its translation: CASSVARENTEAFF.

This clone has more than one count but fewer than ten. This sequence joins TRBV6-6 and TRBJ1-1; D is unclear. This CDR3 is built from 14 residues. Germline V lookup: CDR1 MNHNY, CDR2 SVGAGI (reference sequence). The V gene lost 2 bases and the J gene lost 4 bases, with 11 bases spanning the gap. CDR3: CASSYNIPGTEAFF. CDR3 sequence (DNA): TGTGCCAGCAGTTACAACATTCCAGGCACTGAAGCTTTCTTT.

In this sample, this clone turned up a few times. V usage is TRBV12-3 or TRBV12-4 and J usage is TRBJ1-2; D gene ambiguous. Trimming left V 1 base short and J 0 bases short, with 3 bases between. There are 13 residues in the CDR3. CDR3: CASSLGPNYGYTF. CDR3 bases: TGTGCCAGCAGTTTAGGGCCTAACTATGGCTACACCTTC.

The V call is TRBV6-5, the J call TRBJ1-6; D might be TRBD1 (6 bases). Germline CDR1 MNHEY, CDR2 SVGAGI. This CDR3 spans 15 amino acids. V was pared by 8 bases and J by 9 bases, with 20 bases between. The CDR3 nucleotides read TGTGCCAGCTCTAGGACAGAAGGGGAAAGTTCACCCCTCCACTTT. It is translated as CASSRTEGESSPLHF.

The rearrangement uses TRBV30 and TRBJ1-5; D is possibly TRBD1 (6 bases). The CDR3 totals 13 residues. V lost 5 bases and J 7 bases, leaving 15 bases between the germline ends. CDR1 GTSNPN and CDR2 SVGIG come from the germline V gene (reference sequence). CDR3 coding DNA: TGTGCCTGGTCCCGGGGTCAGGGGCAGCCCCAGCATTTT. Its protein product is CAWSRGQGQPQHF.

This clone was counted a few times. The chain uses TRBV5-1 and TRBJ2-7; 9 nucleotides line up with TRBD1. Per germline, CDR1 SGHRS and CDR2 YFSETQ. Trimming cost V 4 bases and J 7 bases; bases outside gene matches: 9. There are 14 residues in the CDR3. Written as DNA, the CDR3 is TGCGCCAGCAGCCCGGGACAGGGAGCGTTGGAGCAGTACTTC. The encoded protein is CASSPGQGALEQYF.

This clone was counted a single time. V and J are TRBV7-6 and TRBJ1-1; D ambiguous. Germline-derived CDR1 and CDR2 are SGHVS and FNYEAQ. V was trimmed by 1 base and J by 3 bases, leaving 12 bases between them. The CDR3 is 15 amino acids. The CDR3 loop reads CASSLDNSYYTEAFF. The DNA for the CDR3 is TGTGCCAGCAGCTTAGATAACAGCTACTACACTGAAGCTTTCTTT.

This sequence joins TRBV29-1 and TRBJ1-1; the D is unclear. V was cut by 3 bases and J by 0 bases, with 8 bases left in between. Looked up from germline, CDR1 is SQVTM and CDR2 is ANQGSEA. This CDR3 is built from 13 residues. CDR3 nucleotides: TGCAGCGTTGAGGGCAGAATGAACACTGAAGCTTTCTTT. It is translated as CSVEGRMNTEAFF.

The chain couples TRBV10-3 to TRBJ2-6; TRBD1 matches 10 bases. Trimming took 6 bases from V and 4 from J; bases not matched to a gene: 9. Per germline, CDR1 ENHRY and CDR2 SYGVKD. This CDR3 comprises 17 residues. The CDR3 loop is CAISATGGAVGANVLTF. Written as DNA, the CDR3 is TGTGCCATCAGCGCGACAGGGGGCGCAGTCGGGGCCAACGTCCTGACTTTC.

This clone was picked up a small number of times. V is TRBV6-1 and J is TRBJ1-3; possibly TRBD1 for D (6 bases). The length of the CDR3 is 15 residues. Trimming removed 0 bases from V and 4 bases from J, with 10 bases in between. CDR1 and CDR2 from the germline V gene are MNHNS and SASEGT. The CDR3 here is CASSEAIDRGNTIYF. In nucleotides, the CDR3 is TGTGCCAGCAGTGAAGCGATCGACAGGGGAAACACCATATATTTT.

This clone was seen just once. The CDR3 DNA reads TGTGCCAGCAGCCAAGTGGTTGGGATCGGGACAGGGAGAGGCTACACCTTC. Amino acids: CASSQVVGIGTGRGYTF. The chain combines TRBV4-2 with TRBJ1-2; 9 nucleotides line up with TRBD1. Germline lookup yields CDR1 LGHNA and CDR2 YNFKEQ. The CDR3 spans 17 residues. V was pared by 1 base and J by 8 bases, with 14 bases of the junction left unmatched.

The chain carries TRBV9 and TRBJ1-2; 8 bases agree with TRBD1. V was clipped by 5 bases and J by 4 bases; unmatched bases: 7. Germline V gene sequence: CDR1 SGDLS, CDR2 YYNGEE. This CDR3 comprises 14 residues. The CDR3 bases are TGTGCCAGCAGTGAGGACAGGGACCTCTATGGCTACACCTTC. It encodes CASSEDRDLYGYTF.

This chain links TRBV9 with TRBJ2-5, with TRBD2 identical over 7 bases. Germline V lookup: CDR1 SGDLS, CDR2 YYNGEE. V was clipped by 3 bases and J by 7 bases; unmatched bases: 12. The CDR3 is 15 amino acids. In nucleotides, the CDR3 is TGTGCCAGCAGCGCCAAGGGAGGGGAGCGGGGGACCCAGTACTTC. Protein sequence: CASSAKGGERGTQYF.

This clone occurred a few times. This chain uses TRBV29-1 with TRBJ2-1, with D perhaps matching TRBD2 (5 bases). Trimming left V 7 bases short and J 5 bases short, with 15 bases between. In germline, CDR1 is SQVTM, CDR2 ANQGSEA. This CDR3 comprises 13 residues. The CDR3 DNA follows: TGCAGCGCTAGCCGAGGCCGGGACAATGAGCAGTTCTTC. As protein: CSASRGRDNEQFF.